A selection of T cell receptor beta chains follows, all from one sample in a study of metastatic and nonmetastatic thyroid tumors. TCRdb re-clonotyped the PCR reads through MiXCR. Altogether under 40,000 clones are present, approximately 17% being singletons, with the ten largest covering 5.5% to 7.5%. The sample comprised blood. Receptors originate from a female donor with papillary thyroid cancer or a benign thyroid nodule (not recorded which). Some clones in this sample may be carry-over from other donors' samples. Both conserved end residues are part of each CDR3.

V	J	CDR3
TRBV7-2	TRBJ1-5	CASKGQPNQPQHF
TRBV20-1	TRBJ2-7	CSARLAGEEFSYEQYF
TRBV5-4	TRBJ2-7	CASSLDNFYEQYF
TRBV11-2	TRBJ2-2	CASSPPGTGGELFF
TRBV20-1	TRBJ2-5	CSASVAGRAETQYF
TRBV6-1	TRBJ1-3	CASTHGGNTIYF
TRBV20-1	TRBJ2-7	CSAGEHRGDYEQYF
TRBV4-1	TRBJ1-5	CASSQGTGVAQPQHF
TRBV4-1	TRBJ2-1	CASSLGTSGRGYTEQFF
TRBV7-2	TRBJ2-1	CASSRTSGINEQFF
TRBV6-2/TRBV6-3	TRBJ2-2	CASSRGGVRYTGELFF
TRBV6-1	TRBJ1-2	CASRTQGYYGYTF
TRBV6-1	TRBJ1-4	CASSAGEANEKLFF
TRBV6-2/TRBV6-3	TRBJ2-7	CASGLAGGREQYF
TRBV7-6	TRBJ1-5	CASSLSASQPQHF
TRBV18	TRBJ2-2	CASSPGTSGSTGELFF
TRBV13	TRBJ2-6	CASSPGPGTPRSGANVLTF
TRBV11-2	TRBJ1-5	CASRGPGGRSVSNQPQHF
TRBV11-2	TRBJ1-2	CASSLGEIGGYTF
TRBV12-3/TRBV12-4	TRBJ1-1	CASRPGTEAFF
TRBV20-1	TRBJ2-1	CSARVPRRDEQFF
TRBV11-3	TRBJ2-7	CASSLGGGAAHEQYF
TRBV20-1	TRBJ1-5	CSASRRDRVQPQHF
TRBV7-2	TRBJ2-1	CASSFLGLGGSSSRNEQFF
TRBV28	TRBJ2-7	CASSARDGYEQYF
TRBV2	TRBJ1-1	CASSEGAGWTEAFF
TRBV6-1	TRBJ1-1	CGSSPDAENTEAFF
TRBV20-1	TRBJ2-2	CSARAAGPGLAGGGELFF
TRBV20-1	TRBJ2-4	CSAEGVSNIQYF
TRBV6-2/TRBV6-3	TRBJ1-1	CASILLGRTEAFF
TRBV12-3/TRBV12-4	TRBJ2-2	CASSPGAGGTGELFF
TRBV28	TRBJ2-1	CASSWTGGTEFF
TRBV30	TRBJ1-2	CAWSPDRGYGYTF
TRBV5-5	TRBJ1-3	CASSLGGTGNTIYF
TRBV6-4	TRBJ1-5	CASSVNQGADQPQHF
TRBV6-1	TRBJ2-3	CASSEASGTDTQYF
TRBV20-1	TRBJ2-7	CSAKGTLSSYEQYF
TRBV24-1	TRBJ2-6	CATSDSGRFSGANVLTF
TRBV2	TRBJ1-1	CASSDLELNTEAFF
TRBV20-1	TRBJ1-4	CSTGTPGLGEKLFF
TRBV18	TRBJ2-7	CASSPGTDILNPYEQYF
TRBV29-1	TRBJ1-2	CSAKVDERYESNYGYTF
TRBV28	TRBJ1-1	CASAGGNRNTEAFF
TRBV11-3	TRBJ1-1	CASSRQPNTEAFF
TRBV28	TRBJ1-2	CASSVGLGGYTF
TRBV29-1	TRBJ1-2	CSVDYRGDYGYTF
TRBV12-3/TRBV12-4	TRBJ1-1	CASSTSGQAEAFF
TRBV5-1	TRBJ1-2	CASSLEEGSGYTF
TRBV20-1	TRBJ1-5	CSAWTVNQPQHF
TRBV14	TRBJ2-1	CAGIQDSGVYNEQFF
TRBV24-1	TRBJ2-3	CATRTSGTDTQYF
TRBV3-1	TRBJ2-7	CASSQRTSGSEQYF
TRBV5-1	TRBJ2-7	CASSSPGTRSREQYF
TRBV6-2/TRBV6-3	TRBJ1-2	CASSYSQVNGYTF
TRBV19	TRBJ1-3	CASRNRGREYGNTIYF